What follows are 26 T cell receptor beta chains derived from one specimen sequenced in a study of blood T cells in healthy people across ages. Primed by a sample-barcoded 5' primer and a J-beta primer mix, a second PCR proceeded for roughly 7 to 11 cycles. TCRdb ran MiXCR on the 5' RACE reads and lists one entry per CDR3 protein. The data show about 760,000 distinct CDR3 sequences, with 20% to 25% seen just once and more than 8.5% held by the top ten. These same records also appear under a second study, on T cells of mothers and their children.

Sample: blood. The source of these receptors is a boy under 18 in good health.

Notes on this clonotype: Its ends do not fully match the called genes, so a read error is possible. The chain couples TRBV5-1 to TRBJ2-7; D may match TRBD1 or TRBD2 (5 bases each). Germline V lookup: CDR1 SGHRS, CDR2 YFSETQ. This CDR3 spans 11 amino acids. CDR3 in DNA: TGTGCCAGCCGGGACGGGTACGAGCAGTACTTC. It encodes CASRDGYEQYF.

This clonotype was found a few times. The chain links TRBV7-3 to TRBJ1-6; D is unresolved. Trimming removed 4 bases at V and 10 bases at J, with 14 bases between. The V gene's germline CDR1 is SGHTA and CDR2 FQGTGA. This CDR3 comprises 14 residues. DNA of the CDR3: TGTGCCAGCAGCTCGGGCCAACGAAACTCACCCCTCCACTTT. This translates into CASSSGQRNSPLHF. The whole variable domain, remainder taken from reference TRBV7-3 and TRBJ1-6, is GAGVSQTPSNKVTEKGKYVELRCDPISGHTALYWYRQSLGQGPEFLIYFQGTGAADDSGLPNDRFFAVRPEGSVSTLKIQRTERGDSAVYLCASSSGQRNSPLHFGNGTRLTVT.

The CDR3 DNA reads as TGCAGCGTTAGGAAGGGGTCTTATTTGAACACTGAAGCTTTCTTT. Residues: CSVRKGSYLNTEAFF. The rearrangement joins TRBV29-1 to TRBJ1-1, with D possibly matching TRBD1 (5 bases). V was pared by 5 bases and J by 0 bases, with 16 bases between. Germline V gene lookup returns CDR1 SQVTM and CDR2 ANQGSEA. The CDR3 loop spans 15 amino acids.

The V and J genes are TRBV20-1 and TRBJ2-7; D possibly corresponds to TRBD2 (6 bases). CDR3 length: 15 amino acids. Germline loops: CDR1 DFQATT, CDR2 SNEGSKA (reference sequence). V was pared by 5 bases and J by 7 bases, with 24 bases between. The CDR3 DNA reads as TGCAGTGCTCCACTCTCCAGGGAGGTGGGATGGGAGCAGTACTTC. Protein: CSAPLSREVGWEQYF.

The chain has TRBV16 and TRBJ2-7; D is perhaps TRBD1 or TRBD2 (5 bases each). CDR1 KGHSY and CDR2 FQNENV come from the germline V gene. The CDR3 sequence is 14 residues long. Trimming pared 5 bases from V and 3 bases from J, leaving 14 bases between. This CDR3 is CASSSAARGYEQYF. For the CDR3, the DNA is TGTGCCAGCAGCTCAGCAGCGAGGGGCTACGAGCAGTACTTC. The whole variable domain, filled in from reference TRBV16 and TRBJ2-7, reads GEEVAQTPKHLVRGEGQKAKLYCAPIKGHSYVFWYQQVLKNEFKFLISFQNENVFDETGMPKERFSAKCLPNSPCSLEIQATKLEDSAVYFCASSSAARGYEQYFGPGTRLTVT.

This clonotype was counted only a few times. The rearrangement links TRBV6-6 to TRBJ2-4; maybe TRBD2 (5 bases). The CDR3 totals 12 residues. Trimming pared 8 bases from V and 0 bases from J, leaving 5 bases between. Germline CDR1 and CDR2: MNHNY and SVGAGI (reference sequence). CDR3 residues: CASGGAKNIQYF. The CDR3 coding sequence is TGTGCCAGCGGAGGAGCCAAAAACATTCAGTACTTC.

The rearrangement joins TRBV10-3 to TRBJ2-3, with 12 bases that match TRBD2. Looked up from germline, CDR1 is ENHRY and CDR2 is SYGVKD. The CDR3 contains 15 residues. Trimming removed 8 bases from V and 4 bases from J; junction bases left unmatched: 7. The CDR3 loop is CAIGPSGRGPDTQYF. CDR3 nucleotide sequence: TGTGCCATCGGTCCTAGCGGGAGGGGGCCAGATACGCAGTATTTT.

This clonotype was recorded a few times. The chain couples TRBV5-1 to TRBJ2-5; D unclear. Judging by the DNA end, TRBJ2-7 fits better; the J call may be wrong. This CDR3 is 13 amino acids long. Germline CDR1 is SGHRS and CDR2 is YFSETQ. The CDR3 DNA is TGCGCCAGCAGCTTGGAGATCAACTACGAGCAGTACTTC. Residues: CASSLEINYEQYF.

This chain connects TRBV6-2 or TRBV6-3 to TRBJ2-7; D not certain. In germline, CDR1 is MNHEY, CDR2 SVGEGT. The V gene lost 4 bases and the J gene lost 6 bases, with 10 bases spanning the gap. This CDR3 is built from 12 residues. CDR3 region: CASSFGFREQYF. The CDR3 region has the DNA TGTGCCAGCAGTTTCGGGTTTCGCGAGCAGTACTTC.

This clonotype was seen a handful of times. V is TRBV27 and J is TRBJ2-7; no reliable D call. The germline V gene has CDR1 MNHEY and CDR2 SMNVEV (reference sequence). The CDR3 covers 14 residues. The ends were cut back, 6 bases at V and 0 bases at J, with 12 bases in the middle. The CDR3 DNA reads as TGTGCCAGCAGCCTAATTTGGGGCTCCTACGAGCAGTACTTC. It specifies CASSLIWGSYEQYF.

CDR3 sequence reads: CASSQRIAGGISSYNEQFF. The CDR3 bases are TGCGCCAGCAGCCAAAGGATAGCGGGGGGAATTAGCTCCTACAATGAGCAGTTCTTC. This rearrangement joins TRBV4-3 to TRBJ2-1; 10 nucleotides line up with TRBD2. Germline CDR1 reads LGHNA; CDR2 reads YSLEER. V lost 2 bases and J lost 0; bases outside the gene matches: 10. The CDR3 extends over 19 amino acids.

A remark on this clonotype: A much larger clone lies a single base off, so this may be a read error. The gene calls are TRBV4-1 and TRBJ1-4; D unresolved. This CDR3 is 14 amino acids long. Deletions cut 4 bases from V and 0 bases from J, with 6 bases between. The germline gives CDR1 MGHRA, CDR2 YSYEKL. CDR3 sequence reads: CASSRVATNEKLFF. CDR3 in DNA: TGCGCCAGCAGCCGAGTGGCAACTAATGAAAAACTGTTTTTT.

This clonotype turned up a few times. The genes are TRBV18 and TRBJ2-5; D perhaps matches TRBD1 (6 bases). V was shortened by 5 bases and J by 1 base, with 14 bases between the two germline ends. The length of the CDR3 is 15 residues. The germline gives CDR1 KGHSH, CDR2 LQKENI. CDR3 nucleotide sequence: TGTGCCAGCTCATACGACACAGGGCTCCAAGAGACCCAGTACTTC. Residues: CASSYDTGLQETQYF. Full variable domain (missing parts from reference TRBV18 and TRBJ2-5): NAGVMQNPRHLVRRRGQEARLRCSPMKGHSHVYWYRQLPEEGLKFMVYLQKENIIDESGMPKERFSAEFPKEGPSILRIQQVVRGDSAAYFCASSYDTGLQETQYFGPGTRLLVL.

The J gene is TRBJ1-2, the V gene TRBV29-1, with unresolved D. The CDR3 has 14 amino acids. Trimming cost V 0 bases and J 12 bases, with 20 bases left between them. Looked up from germline, CDR1 is SQVTM and CDR2 is ANQGSEA. The CDR3 reads CSVEESARKSGHTF. Here the CDR3 DNA reads TGCAGCGTTGAAGAATCGGCCAGGAAGAGCGGCCACACCTTC.

This clonotype came up many times. J is TRBJ2-3 and V is TRBV6-4; D ambiguous. This CDR3 has 13 residues. Germline CDR1 MRHNA, CDR2 SNTAGT. V lost 5 bases and J lost 1, with 7 bases in between. In nucleotides, the CDR3 is TGTGCCAGCAGTCAGGATGGCACAGATACGCAGTATTTT. It yields the protein CASSQDGTDTQYF.

This clonotype came up a few times. The rearrangement uses TRBV7-8 and TRBJ2-5; D perhaps matches TRBD2 (6 bases). The CDR3 runs to 18 residues. Germline CDR1 is SGHVS and CDR2 is FQNEAQ. The V end was cut by 1 base, the J end by 9 bases, with 27 bases between. CDR3 loop: CASSLVPYGPRVSGAQYF. In DNA, the CDR3 is TGTGCCAGCAGCTTAGTACCCTACGGACCAAGGGTATCGGGGGCCCAGTACTTC.

This clonotype was counted only a few times. The rearrangement links TRBV7-9 to TRBJ2-1, with D possibly TRBD1 on 7 matching bases. Germline V gene lookup returns CDR1 SEHNR and CDR2 FQNEAQ (reference sequence). This CDR3 has 13 amino acids. The V gene lost 1 base and the J gene lost 9 bases, with 10 bases spanning the gap. The CDR3: CASSLGQGGEQFF. The CDR3 region has the DNA TGTGCCAGCAGCTTAGGACAGGGAGGTGAGCAGTTCTTC.

The rearrangement joins TRBV12-3 or TRBV12-4 to TRBJ2-5, with a weak D call TRBD2 (6 bases). With the DNA end fitting TRBJ2-7 better, the J assignment may be wrong. This CDR3 has 14 residues. The CDR3: CASSSFGSGYEQYF. The CDR3, as DNA: TGTGCCAGTAGCAGTTTCGGGAGCGGCTACGAGCAGTACTTC.

The chain recombines TRBV14 with TRBJ2-5, with 11 nucleotides matching TRBD2. The end of the DNA aligns better with TRBJ2-1, so the J call may be wrong. The CDR3 is made up of 18 amino acids. The germline V gene has CDR1 SGHDN and CDR2 FVKESK. The CDR3 region is CASSQDGLAGGPHNEQFF. The DNA of the CDR3 is TGTGCCAGCAGCCAAGATGGGTTAGCGGGGGGGCCTCATAATGAGCAGTTCTTC.

The V call is TRBV6-2 or TRBV6-3, the J call TRBJ2-6; the match to TRBD1 covers 9 bases. The CDR3 runs to 19 residues. The V segment lost 5 bases and the J segment 0 bases; nucleotides outside the gene matches: 11. Germline loops: CDR1 MNHEY, CDR2 SVGEGT. CDR3 sequence: CASSGGTGTGNSGANVLTF. The CDR3, as DNA: TGTGCCAGCAGTGGCGGAACCGGGACAGGGAACTCTGGGGCCAACGTCCTGACTTTC.

The chain links TRBV5-1 to TRBJ2-5; 9 bases are a match to TRBD2. The J call is doubtful: the DNA matches TRBJ2-1 better. Germline CDR1 and CDR2: SGHRS and YFSETQ. This CDR3 spans 15 amino acids. For the CDR3, the DNA is TGCGCCAGCAGCAGGTGGACTAGCGTTCTCGATGAGCAGTTCTTC. Its translation is CASSRWTSVLDEQFF.

The J gene is TRBJ2-7, the V gene TRBV7-2; no reliable D call. This CDR3 region has 14 residues. CDR1 and CDR2 from the germline V gene are SGHTA and FQGNSA. V gave up 3 bases and J gave up 4 bases, with 13 bases separating them. The CDR3 DNA reads as TGTGCCAGCAGCTTTAATTTTTTGGGGTACGAGCAGTACTTC. Translated: CASSFNFLGYEQYF.

This clonotype was counted only a few times. V usage is TRBV12-3 or TRBV12-4 and J usage is TRBJ2-7; TRBD2 might be the D (5 bases). V lost 5 bases and J lost 4, with 18 bases in between. CDR3 size: 15 residues. The DNA of the CDR3 is TGTGCCAGCAGTCCTCGGACTCTATTAAATTACGAGCAGTACTTC. Protein product: CASSPRTLLNYEQYF.

The gene calls are TRBV7-2 and TRBJ1-4; a weak D match, TRBD1 (5 bases). The CDR3 length is 14 residues. V was trimmed by 5 bases and J by 5 bases, leaving 12 bases between them. Germline lookup yields CDR1 SGHTA and CDR2 FQGNSA. Here the CDR3 reads CASSEQVANEKLFF. DNA of the CDR3: TGTGCCAGCAGCGAACAGGTGGCGAATGAAAAACTGTTTTTT.

This clonotype was detected a few times. The chain recombines TRBV29-1 with TRBJ2-1; no reliable D call. Germline V CDR1 and CDR2: SQVTM, ANQGSEA. The length of the CDR3 is 11 residues. The V and J ends lost 3 bases and 7 bases respectively, with 7 bases between them. CDR3 nucleotides: TGCAGCGTTGATGATGGGAATGAGCAGTTCTTC. This translates into CSVDDGNEQFF.

This clonotype was detected only a few times. The chain carries TRBV28 and TRBJ2-3; 12 bases align to TRBD2. The CDR3 consists of 15 residues. Germline V lookup: CDR1 MDHEN, CDR2 SYDVKM. The J segment lost 6 bases and the V segment lost 8 bases, leaving 9 bases of the junction unmatched. CDR3 loop: CASAGLAGGVDTQYF. The CDR3 nucleotides read TGTGCCAGCGCGGGACTAGCGGGTGGGGTGGATACGCAGTATTTT.